This TCR beta chain originates from a study of CD8 T cells in ankylosing spondylitis. Findings and limits, study-wide: Disease-linked clones were reportedly significantly enriched in matched ankylosing spondylitis synovial fluid. Blood of patients with ankylosing spondylitis appeared to be characterized by a TCR beta motif of about eight highly homologous variants.

TCRdb recomputed calls from the 5' RACE reads with MiXCR, one row per CDR3 protein. The sample contains about 500,000 distinct CDR3 sequences, more than 9.5% of which appear only once. The table lists this clonotype with a few counts. Antigen: not known. The sample taken for sequencing was blood, either unsorted or a sorted T cell fraction (not recorded which). This TCR was sampled from a male donor with ankylosing spondylitis.

The CDR3 region is CASSFTSSGSTEQFF. The CDR3 DNA follows: TGTGCCAGCAGCTTTACTTCTAGCGGTTCTACGGAGCAGTTCTTC. The rearrangement joins TRBV11-3 to TRBJ2-1, with 7 positions matching TRBD2. Trimming took 3 bases from V and 10 from J; bases not matched to a gene: 12. This CDR3 contains 15 residues. Germline lookup yields CDR1 SGHNT and CDR2 YENEEA.